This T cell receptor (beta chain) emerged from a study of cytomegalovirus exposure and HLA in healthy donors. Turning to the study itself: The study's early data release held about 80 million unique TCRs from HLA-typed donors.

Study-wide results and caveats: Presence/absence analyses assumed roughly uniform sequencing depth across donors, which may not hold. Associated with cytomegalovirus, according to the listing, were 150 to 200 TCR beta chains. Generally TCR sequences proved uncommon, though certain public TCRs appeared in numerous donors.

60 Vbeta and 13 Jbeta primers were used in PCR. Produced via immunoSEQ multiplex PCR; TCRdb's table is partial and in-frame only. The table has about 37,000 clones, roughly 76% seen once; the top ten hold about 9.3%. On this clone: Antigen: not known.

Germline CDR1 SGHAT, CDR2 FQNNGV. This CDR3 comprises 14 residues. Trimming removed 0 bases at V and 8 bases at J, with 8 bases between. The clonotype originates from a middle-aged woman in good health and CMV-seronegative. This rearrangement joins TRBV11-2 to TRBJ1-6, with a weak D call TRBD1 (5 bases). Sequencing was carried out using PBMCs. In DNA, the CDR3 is TGTGCCAGCAGCTTAGATCTGGGGCATTCACCCCTCCACTTT. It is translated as CASSLDLGHSPLHF.